The 3 T cell receptor beta chains given below trace back to one sample, sequenced in a study of PD-L1 blockade in urothelial cancer. The method was immunoSEQ multiplex PCR; TCRdb's version includes in-frame clones alone and lacks a portion of them. The sample consists of about 43,000 clones, about four fifths of them appearing once. The time point was: peripheral blood 6 weeks after treatment start. This material consisted of PBMCs, taken around atezolizumab (anti-PD-L1) treatment. Every receptor here comes from a man in his sixties with urothelial cancer.

The chain links TRBV2 to TRBJ1-1; possible D gene TRBD1, 5 bases. From germline, CDR1 is SNHLY and CDR2 FYNNEI. V dropped 4 bases and J dropped 8 bases, with 8 bases sitting between them. This CDR3 is 11 amino acids long. As DNA, the CDR3 is TGTGCCAGCAGTGGGCCAGGGGAAGCTTTCTTT. Protein product: CASSGPGEAFF. Full variable domain (outside the CDR3, taken from reference TRBV2 and TRBJ1-1): EPEVTQTPSHQVTQMGQEVILRCVPISNHLYFYWYRQILGQKVEFLVSFYNNEISEKSEIFDDQFSVERPDGSNFTLKIRSTKLEDSAMYFCASSGPGEAFFGQGTRLTVV.

The gene calls are TRBV4-2 and TRBJ1-1; D perhaps matches TRBD1 (5 bases). CDR1 LGHNA and CDR2 YNFKEQ come from the germline V gene. CDR3 length equals 16 residues. V lost 1 base and J 0 bases, leaving 12 bases between the germline ends. The CDR3 sequence: CASSQGGAPMNTEAFF. CDR3 bases: TGTGCCAGCAGCCAAGGTGGGGCACCGATGAACACTGAAGCTTTCTTT.

The chain couples TRBV11-2 to TRBJ2-7, with 13 nucleotides matching TRBD2. Trimming removed 5 bases from V and 7 bases from J; junction bases left unmatched: 5. The CDR3 contains 14 residues. Per germline, CDR1 SGHAT and CDR2 FQNNGV. The CDR3 sequence is CASSGGLAGAEQYF. The CDR3 nucleotides read TGTGCCAGCAGCGGAGGACTAGCGGGGGCGGAGCAGTACTTC. The entire variable domain, with the rest obtained from reference TRBV11-2 and TRBJ2-7, is as follows: EAGVAQSPRYKIIEKRQSVAFWCNPISGHATLYWYQQILGQGPKLLIQFQNNGVVDDSQLPKDRFSAERLKGVDSTLKIQPAKLEDSAVYLCASSGGLAGAEQYFGPGTRLTVT.